This T cell receptor (beta chain) was captured in a study of CD4 T cells in relation to SARS-CoV-2 and coronaviruses. Study information: PBMCs were cultured with antigen for over nine days before TCR beta sequencing.

TCRdb's copy holds only in-frame clones and misses some; the assay was immunoSEQ multiplex PCR. The sample has roughly 30,000 clones; roughly three quarters are singletons. The unexposed donors gave CD4+ T cells in about 2010-2018, prior to COVID-19. After roughly 9 days of culture, CD4+ T cells were isolated. About 2 million PBMCs per well were cultured with around 10 IU/ml IL-2. The ends lost 5 bases at V and 3 bases at J; junction bases unmatched: 3. This CDR3 spans 14 amino acids. CDR1 is SEHNR and CDR2 is FQNEAQ in the germline V gene (reference sequence). About this clone: Its antigen is currently unknown.

Sequencing input: CD4+ T cells from PBMCs, cultured in vitro. The J gene is TRBJ2-3, the V gene TRBV7-9; 9 bases are a match to TRBD2. The TCR was taken from a human donor in good health. Here the CDR3 reads CASSGSGGTDTQYF. DNA of the CDR3: TGTGCCAGCAGCGGGAGCGGGGGGACAGATACGCAGTATTTT.